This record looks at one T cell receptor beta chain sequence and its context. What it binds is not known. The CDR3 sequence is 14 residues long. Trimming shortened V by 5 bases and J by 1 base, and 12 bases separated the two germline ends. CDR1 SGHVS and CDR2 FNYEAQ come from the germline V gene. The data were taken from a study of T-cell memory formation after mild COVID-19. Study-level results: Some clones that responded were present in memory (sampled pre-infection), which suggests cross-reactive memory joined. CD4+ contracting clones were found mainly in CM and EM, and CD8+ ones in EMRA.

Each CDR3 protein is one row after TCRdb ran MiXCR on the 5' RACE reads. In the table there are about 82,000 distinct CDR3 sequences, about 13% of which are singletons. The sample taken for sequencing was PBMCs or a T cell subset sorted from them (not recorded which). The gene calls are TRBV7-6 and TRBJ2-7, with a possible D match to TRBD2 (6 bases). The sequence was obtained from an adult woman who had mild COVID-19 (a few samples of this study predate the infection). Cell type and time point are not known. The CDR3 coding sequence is TGTGCCAGCAGCGAACTTCGGGGGTCCTACGAGCAGTACTTC. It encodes CASSELRGSYEQYF.